The 17 T cell receptor beta chains below were found in one sample sequenced in a study of cytotoxic CD8 clonotypes in ibrutinib-treated CLL. Only in-frame clones appear in the TCRdb table, and some are missing; sequencing was by immunoSEQ multiplex PCR. The top ten hold just under 6.5% of the sample, which has 300,000 or so clones, 67% seen once. The source material was PBMCs, sampled after 36 months of ibrutinib treatment. These receptors originate from a human donor with chronic lymphocytic leukemia.

CDR3 in amino acids: CASGPGTGGHVGYGYTF. In DNA form, the CDR3 reads TGTGCCAGCGGACCCGGGACAGGGGGCCATGTAGGCTATGGCTACACCTTC. J is TRBJ1-2 and V is TRBV5-6; the match to TRBD1 covers 12 bases. Per germline, CDR1 SGHDT and CDR2 YYEEEE. The CDR3 spans 17 residues. V lost 7 bases and J lost 4; bases outside the gene matches: 14.

The chain recombines TRBV28 with TRBJ2-5; D may be TRBD2 (6 bases). The V gene lost 4 bases and the J gene lost 1 base, with 22 bases spanning the gap. Per germline, CDR1 MDHEN and CDR2 SYDVKM. CDR3 length: 18 amino acids. CDR3 nucleotides: TGTGCCAGCAGTTCCGGGACTCCCCGTAGAGTCCTCCAAGAGACCCAGTACTTC. Translation: CASSSGTPRRVLQETQYF.

The rearrangement links TRBV5-1 to TRBJ2-5; D gene unclear. CDR3 length: 15 amino acids. Germline V gives CDR1 SGHRS, CDR2 YFSETQ. V lost 2 bases and J lost 1, with 12 bases in between. This chain's CDR3 is CASSFNGRAQETQYF. The CDR3 bases are TGCGCCAGCAGCTTTAACGGTAGGGCCCAAGAGACCCAGTACTTC. Looking up the rest from reference TRBV5-1 and TRBJ2-5 gives the full variable domain: KAGVTQTPRYLIKTRGQQVTLSCSPISGHRSVSWYQQTPGQGLQFLFEYFSETQRNKGNFPGRFSGRQFSNSRSEMNVSTLELGDSALYLCASSFNGRAQETQYFGPGTRLLVL.

This clone was counted between two and nine times. V usage is TRBV29-1 and J usage is TRBJ1-2, with 10 bases identical to TRBD1. Looked up from germline, CDR1 is SQVTM and CDR2 is ANQGSEA. The CDR3 loop spans 13 amino acids. V dropped 7 bases and J dropped 6; count of bases not matched to a gene: 8. The DNA of the CDR3 is TGCAGCGCTGGCGTCGGGACAGGGGATGGCTACACCTTC. Protein product: CSAGVGTGDGYTF.

The chain employs TRBV28 and TRBJ2-3; D gene unclear. This CDR3 is 11 amino acids long. Germline V gene sequence: CDR1 MDHEN, CDR2 SYDVKM. The germline V and J ends were trimmed by 7 bases and 0 bases, with 2 bases remaining between them. DNA of the CDR3: TGTGCCAGCACGAGCACAGATACGCAGTATTTT. Translation gives CASTSTDTQYF.

V is TRBV25-1 and J is TRBJ2-2, with D unclear. CDR3 size: 14 residues. V was shortened by 1 base and J by 1 base, with 4 bases between the two germline ends. Germline loops: CDR1 MGHDK, CDR2 SYGVNS. The DNA of the CDR3 is TGTGCCAGCAGTGAATTGAGGAACACCGGGGAGCTGTTTTTT. It translates to CASSELRNTGELFF.

The CDR3 spells CASGLNVGTEAFF. CDR3 DNA sequence: TGTGCTAGTGGTTTGAACGTTGGCACTGAAGCTTTCTTT. The J gene is TRBJ1-1, the V gene TRBV12-5; D is unresolved. The CDR3 runs 13 residues. Germline CDR1 reads LGHNT; CDR2 reads FRNRAP. Trimming shortened V by 2 bases and J by 4 bases, and 8 bases separated the two germline ends.

CDR3 amino acids: CASSVEGLAGGATGELFF. The CDR3 DNA reads TGTGCCAGCAGCGTAGAGGGACTAGCGGGAGGTGCCACCGGGGAGCTGTTTTTT. The V call is TRBV9, the J call TRBJ2-2; TRBD2 matches 15 bases. Germline CDR1 is SGDLS and CDR2 is YYNGEE. V shed 0 bases, J shed 4 bases, and the junction held 4 bases outside the gene matches. CDR3 length: 18 residues.

The V gene is TRBV7-9, the J gene TRBJ2-5; D not certain. Germline loops: CDR1 SEHNR, CDR2 FQNEAQ (reference sequence). This CDR3 spans 14 amino acids. Trimming left V 1 base short and J 1 base short, with 7 bases between. This chain's CDR3 is CASSLVSGQETQYF. For the CDR3, the DNA is TGTGCCAGCAGCTTAGTCTCAGGCCAAGAGACCCAGTACTTC.

This clone was seen only a few times. The chain uses TRBV5-1 and TRBJ2-7; D possibly corresponds to TRBD1 (6 bases). V was pared by 0 bases and J by 6 bases, with 22 bases between. Germline CDR1 SGHRS, CDR2 YFSETQ. The CDR3 is 17 residues long. The CDR3 protein is CASSLVGWDKGSPEQYF. CDR3 coding DNA: TGCGCCAGCAGCTTGGTAGGTTGGGACAAAGGGAGTCCCGAGCAGTACTTC.

The rearrangement uses TRBV7-9 and TRBJ2-7; 7 bases fit TRBD1. Per germline, CDR1 SEHNR and CDR2 FQNEAQ (reference sequence). The length of the CDR3 is 17 residues. V was pared by 5 bases and J by 0 bases, with 13 bases of the junction left unmatched. The CDR3 DNA is TGTGCCAGCAGCCCAGAGGGACAGCCAAGGGGCTCCTACGAGCAGTACTTC. Translated: CASSPEGQPRGSYEQYF.

This clone was detected only once. The chain combines TRBV4-1 with TRBJ2-5; tentatively, D is TRBD2 (5 bases). The CDR3 has 14 amino acids. Germline V gives CDR1 MGHRA, CDR2 YSYEKL. The V end was cut by 4 bases, the J end by 3 bases, with 12 bases between. The CDR3 nucleotides are TGCGCCAGCAGCCCCCGGGGAGAGAAAGAGACCCAGTACTTC. It encodes CASSPRGEKETQYF.

The chain is built from TRBV29-1 and TRBJ2-3, with TRBD1 as a possible D gene (6 bases). The CDR3 totals 14 residues. The V gene lost 4 bases and the J gene lost 2 bases, with 13 bases spanning the gap. The V gene's germline CDR1 is SQVTM and CDR2 ANQGSEA. The CDR3 bases are TGCAGCGTTGGGTACAGGGCGATCACAGATACGCAGTATTTT. It codes for CSVGYRAITDTQYF.

This chain links TRBV27 with TRBJ1-6, with D possibly TRBD1 on 6 matching bases. There are 15 residues in the CDR3. With 7 bases removed from V and 8 bases from J, the gap between germline ends came to 18 bases. The germline V gene encodes CDR1 MNHEY and CDR2 SMNVEV (reference sequence). The CDR3 DNA reads as TGTGCCAGCATCCCACCGGGGGCCAAAGATTCACCCCTCCACTTT. It codes for CASIPPGAKDSPLHF.

The chain couples TRBV6-1 to TRBJ1-2; TRBD1 is a possible D gene (5 bases). Trimming shortened V by 8 bases and J by 4 bases, and 17 bases separated the two germline ends. CDR1 and CDR2 from the germline V gene are MNHNS and SASEGT. The CDR3 consists of 14 residues. The CDR3 sequence is CASREGLWGYGYTF. In DNA, the CDR3 is TGTGCCAGCCGGGAGGGGTTGTGGGGCTATGGCTACACCTTC.

The chain joins TRBV4-1 to TRBJ1-2; no clear D. The germline CDR1 and CDR2 sequences are MGHRA and YSYEKL. The CDR3 sequence is 16 residues long. The V end was cut by 0 bases, the J end by 4 bases, with 15 bases between. CDR3 sequence: CASSQDPGPEGYGYTF. The DNA for the CDR3 is TGCGCCAGCAGCCAAGACCCGGGCCCCGAGGGCTATGGCTACACCTTC.

V and J are TRBV10-2 and TRBJ2-7; 8 positions agree with TRBD2. The CDR3 length is 13 residues. Germline-derived CDR1 and CDR2 are WSHSY and SAAADI. J gave up 3 bases and V 2 bases, and 0 bases lay outside the gene matches. The CDR3 DNA sequence: TGCGCCAGCAGTGAGGGGACTAGCTACGAGCAGTACTTC. Translated, it gives CASSEGTSYEQYF.